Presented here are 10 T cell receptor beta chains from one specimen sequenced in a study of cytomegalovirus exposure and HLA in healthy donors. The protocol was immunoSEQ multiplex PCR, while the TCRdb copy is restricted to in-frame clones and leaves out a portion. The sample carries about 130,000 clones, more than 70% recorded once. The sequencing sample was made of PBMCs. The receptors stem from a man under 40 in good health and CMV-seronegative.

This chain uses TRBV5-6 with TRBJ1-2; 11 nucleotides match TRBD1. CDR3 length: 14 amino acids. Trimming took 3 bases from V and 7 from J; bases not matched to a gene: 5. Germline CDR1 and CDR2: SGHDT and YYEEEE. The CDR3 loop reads CASSSGQGARGYTF. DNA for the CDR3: TGTGCCAGCAGCTCTGGACAGGGGGCGCGTGGCTACACCTTC.

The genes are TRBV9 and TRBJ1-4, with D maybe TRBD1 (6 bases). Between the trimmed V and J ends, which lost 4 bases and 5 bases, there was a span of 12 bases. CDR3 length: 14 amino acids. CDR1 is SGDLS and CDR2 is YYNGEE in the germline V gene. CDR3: CASSPWDTNEKLFF. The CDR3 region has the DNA TGTGCCAGCAGCCCTTGGGACACAAATGAAAAACTGTTTTTT.

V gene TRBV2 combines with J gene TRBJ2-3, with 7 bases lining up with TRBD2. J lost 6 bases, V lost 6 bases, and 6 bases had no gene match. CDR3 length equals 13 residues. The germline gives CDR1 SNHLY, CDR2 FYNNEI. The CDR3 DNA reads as TGTGCCAGCAGCTCTAGCGGCGCGGATACGCAGTATTTT. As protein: CASSSSGADTQYF.

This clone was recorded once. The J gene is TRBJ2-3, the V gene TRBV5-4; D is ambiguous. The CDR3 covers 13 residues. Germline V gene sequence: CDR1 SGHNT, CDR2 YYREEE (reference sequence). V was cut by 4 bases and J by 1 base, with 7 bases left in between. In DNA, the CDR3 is TGTGCCAGCAGCCCAGGTCGCACAGATACGCAGTATTTT. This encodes CASSPGRTDTQYF.

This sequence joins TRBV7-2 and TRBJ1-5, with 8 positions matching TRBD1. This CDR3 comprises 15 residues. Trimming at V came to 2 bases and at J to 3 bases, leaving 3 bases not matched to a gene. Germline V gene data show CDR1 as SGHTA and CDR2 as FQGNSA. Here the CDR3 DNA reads TGTGCCAGCAGCTTACAACAGGGGGACAATCAGCCCCAGCATTTT. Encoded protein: CASSLQQGDNQPQHF.

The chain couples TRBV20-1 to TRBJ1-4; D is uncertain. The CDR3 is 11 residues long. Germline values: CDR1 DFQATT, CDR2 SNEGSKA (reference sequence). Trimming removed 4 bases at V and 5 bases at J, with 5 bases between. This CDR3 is CSATMNEKLFF. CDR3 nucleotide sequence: TGCAGTGCTACCATGAATGAAAAACTGTTTTTT.

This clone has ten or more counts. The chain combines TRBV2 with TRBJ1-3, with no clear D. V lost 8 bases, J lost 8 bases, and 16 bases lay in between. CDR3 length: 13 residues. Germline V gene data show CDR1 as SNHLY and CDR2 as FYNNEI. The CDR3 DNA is TGTGCCAGCGTAAGACTCGAGGGAGACACCATATATTTT. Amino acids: CASVRLEGDTIYF.

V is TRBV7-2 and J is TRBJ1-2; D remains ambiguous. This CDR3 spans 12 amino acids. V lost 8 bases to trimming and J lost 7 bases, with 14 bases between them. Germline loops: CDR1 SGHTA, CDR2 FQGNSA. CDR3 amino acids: CASGPGWAGYTF. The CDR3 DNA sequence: TGTGCCAGCGGGCCTGGGTGGGCTGGCTACACCTTC.

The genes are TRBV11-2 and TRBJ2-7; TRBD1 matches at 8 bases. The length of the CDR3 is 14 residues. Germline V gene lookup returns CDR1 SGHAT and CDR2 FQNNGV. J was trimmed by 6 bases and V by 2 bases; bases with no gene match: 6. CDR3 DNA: TGTGCCAGCAGCTTACCGGACAGGGTAGTCGAGCAGTACTTC. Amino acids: CASSLPDRVVEQYF.

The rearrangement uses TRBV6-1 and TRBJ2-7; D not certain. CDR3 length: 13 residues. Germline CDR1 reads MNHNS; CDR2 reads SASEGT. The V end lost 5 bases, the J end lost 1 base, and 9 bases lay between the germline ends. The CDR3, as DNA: TGTGCCAGCAGTATTAGAATATCCTACGAGCAGTACTTC. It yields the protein CASSIRISYEQYF.